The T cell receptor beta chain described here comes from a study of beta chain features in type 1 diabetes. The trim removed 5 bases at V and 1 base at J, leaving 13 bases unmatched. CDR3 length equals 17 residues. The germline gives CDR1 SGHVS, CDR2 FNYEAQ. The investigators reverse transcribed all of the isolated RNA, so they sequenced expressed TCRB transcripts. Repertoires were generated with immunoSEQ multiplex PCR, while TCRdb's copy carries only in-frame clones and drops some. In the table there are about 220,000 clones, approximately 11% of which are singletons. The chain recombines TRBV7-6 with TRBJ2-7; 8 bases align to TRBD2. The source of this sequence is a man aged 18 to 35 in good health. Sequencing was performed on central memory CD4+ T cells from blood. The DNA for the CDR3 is TGTGCCAGCAGCCCCAAGGACGGACTAGCCCTATCCTACGAGCAGTACTTC. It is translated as CASSPKDGLALSYEQYF.